This TCR beta chain derives from a study of response to subunit inactivated influenza vaccine. Broader study findings: Authors suggested each seasonal influenza vaccination recruits few new T cells.

TCRdb re-called the RT-PCR reads with MiXCR, one entry per CDR3 protein. The sample comprises some 500,000 distinct CDR3 sequences, about 15% of which are singletons, and 3% rests with the top ten. The sample holds a few counts of this clonotype. As yet, its antigen is unknown. The CDR3 totals 14 residues. The V end lost 1 base, the J end lost 2 bases, and 11 bases lay between the germline ends. Germline CDR1 is DFQATT and CDR2 is SNEGSKA (reference sequence). J is TRBJ2-5 and V is TRBV20-1, with a tentative D call TRBD2 (5 bases). The clonotype originates from a man aged 45 to 70 who received an inactivated influenza vaccine. Source: CD4+ T cells sorted from PBMCs, taken roughly 24 months after vaccination. CDR3: CSARVGSGQETQYF. Here the CDR3 DNA reads TGCAGTGCTAGAGTAGGGAGTGGGCAAGAGACCCAGTACTTC.